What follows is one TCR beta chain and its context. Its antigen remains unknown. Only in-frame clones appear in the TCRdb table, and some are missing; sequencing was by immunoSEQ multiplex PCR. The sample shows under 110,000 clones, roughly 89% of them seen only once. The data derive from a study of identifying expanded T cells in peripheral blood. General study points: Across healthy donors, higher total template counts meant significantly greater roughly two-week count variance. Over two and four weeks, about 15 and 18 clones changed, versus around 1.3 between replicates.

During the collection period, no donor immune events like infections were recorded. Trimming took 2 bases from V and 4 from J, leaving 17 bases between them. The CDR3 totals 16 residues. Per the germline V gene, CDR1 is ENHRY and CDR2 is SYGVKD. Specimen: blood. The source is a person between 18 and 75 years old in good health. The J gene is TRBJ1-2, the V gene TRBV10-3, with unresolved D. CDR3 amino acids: CAISEIPVKNLYGYTF. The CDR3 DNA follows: TGTGCCATCAGTGAGATTCCGGTCAAGAACCTCTATGGCTACACCTTC.